One and the same sample provided the 20 T cell receptor beta chains below, sequenced in a study of blood T cell repertoires in COVID-19. The assay was immunoSEQ multiplex PCR, and TCRdb's table has in-frame clones only and misses some. Among about 180,000 clones, about 80% were seen once, and the ten largest hold 5.5% to 7.5%. The source material was peripheral blood. The receptors shown here come from a human donor in a cohort sampled during active COVID-19.

The chain uses TRBV19 and TRBJ1-2, with 7 nucleotides matching TRBD1. CDR1 is LNHDA and CDR2 is SQIVND in the germline V gene (reference sequence). The CDR3 totals 16 residues. V was clipped by 7 bases and J by 0 bases; unmatched bases: 11. Written as DNA, the CDR3 is TGTGCCAGTAAATCTGAAGGGGGGACAGCTAACTATGGCTACACCTTC. Amino acid sequence: CASKSEGGTANYGYTF.

This chain uses TRBV3-1 (or the pseudogene TRBV3-2) with TRBJ1-4; a possible D gene is TRBD1 (6 bases). The CDR3 has 15 residues. The ends were cut back, 4 bases at V and 0 bases at J, with 9 bases in the middle. Germline lookup yields CDR1 LGHDT and CDR2 YNNKEL (reference sequence). The CDR3: CASSPSGATNEKLFF. CDR3 DNA: TGTGCCAGCAGCCCCTCAGGGGCAACTAATGAAAAACTGTTTTTT.

The genes are TRBV5-1 and TRBJ2-5; TRBD1 is a possible D gene (7 bases). The CDR3 totals 15 residues. Trimming removed 3 bases at V and 5 bases at J, with 17 bases between. Germline lookup yields CDR1 SGHRS and CDR2 YFSETQ. Here the CDR3 DNA reads TGCGCCAGCAGCTCGGAGACAGGGACTCTGGAGACCCAGTACTTC. Translated, it gives CASSSETGTLETQYF.

The CDR3 reads CASSRGYYGYTF. The CDR3 nucleotides read TGTGCCAGCAGCCGGGGCTATTATGGCTACACCTTC. The V gene is TRBV3-1 (or the pseudogene TRBV3-2), the J gene TRBJ1-2; TRBD1 is a possible D gene (5 bases). This CDR3 region has 12 residues. Germline lookup yields CDR1 LGHDT and CDR2 YNNKEL (reference sequence). V was cut by 4 bases and J by 5 bases, with 8 bases left in between.

The CDR3 coding sequence is TGTGCCAGCAGTGAAGCGTCCGGGTTTTACACTGAAGCTTTCTTT. Amino acids: CASSEASGFYTEAFF. V is TRBV6-1 and J is TRBJ1-1; D unclear. The CDR3 has 15 amino acids. Looked up from germline, CDR1 is MNHNS and CDR2 is SASEGT. The V end was cut by 0 bases, the J end by 3 bases, with 11 bases between.

The chain uses TRBV7-9 and TRBJ1-2, with 8 bases fitting TRBD1. The CDR3 has 14 residues. Trimming took 4 bases from V and 4 from J; bases not matched to a gene: 5. The germline CDR1 and CDR2 sequences are SEHNR and FQNEAQ (reference sequence). The DNA for the CDR3 is TGTGCCAGCAGCTCACAGGGGGACTCCTATGGCTACACCTTC. This codes for CASSSQGDSYGYTF.

The V and J genes are TRBV6-6 and TRBJ1-6, with D maybe TRBD1 (5 bases). The germline CDR1 and CDR2 sequences are MNHNY and SVGAGI (reference sequence). The CDR3 spans 17 residues. V lost 5 bases, J lost 5 bases, and 19 bases lay in between. CDR3 DNA: TGTGCCAGCAGTCCGCTCCTTGGGAGGACAAATAATTCACCCCTCCACTTT. It specifies CASSPLLGRTNNSPLHF.

The chain employs TRBV6-1 and TRBJ2-7; no firm D call. The CDR3 is 12 residues long. Trimming took 2 bases from V and 2 from J, leaving 4 bases between them. Germline CDR1 MNHNS, CDR2 SASEGT. The CDR3 sequence: CASSETTYEQYF. CDR3 sequence (DNA): TGTGCCAGCAGTGAAACTACCTACGAGCAGTACTTC.

The gene calls are TRBV7-8 and TRBJ1-1; TRBD1 matches at 7 bases. This CDR3 has 14 residues. After removal of 5 bases from V and 6 bases from J, the junction contained 9 bases not matched to a gene. Germline V CDR1 and CDR2: SGHVS, FQNEAQ. The CDR3 sequence: CASSLDRVASEAFF. CDR3 DNA: TGTGCCAGCAGCCTAGACAGGGTAGCATCTGAAGCTTTCTTT.

On this clone itself: A single base separates this from a much larger clone, so it may be a read error. The rearrangement links TRBV12-3 or TRBV12-4 to TRBJ1-4; D possibly corresponds to TRBD1 (5 bases). Trimming removed 2 bases from V and 8 bases from J, with 9 bases in between. This CDR3 is built from 13 residues. The CDR3 DNA reads as TGTGCCAGCAGTTTAAGGGGTTGGGAAAAACTGTTTTTT. Its translation is CASSLRGWEKLFF.

The V call is TRBV6-1, the J call TRBJ2-2, with D unresolved. The CDR3 is made up of 14 amino acids. Germline lookup yields CDR1 MNHNS and CDR2 SASEGT. Trimming left V 3 bases short and J 2 bases short, with 7 bases between. Written as DNA, the CDR3 is TGTGCCAGCAGTGATACTCAAAACACCGGGGAGCTGTTTTTT. Translating it yields CASSDTQNTGELFF.

V usage is TRBV6-1 and J usage is TRBJ2-7, with D tentatively TRBD1 (6 bases). CDR1 is MNHNS and CDR2 is SASEGT in the germline V gene. The ends were cut back, 1 base at V and 2 bases at J, with 9 bases in the middle. The length of the CDR3 is 14 residues. CDR3 amino acids: CASSEGGRPYEQYF. The CDR3 DNA is TGTGCCAGCAGTGAAGGGGGGCGGCCCTACGAGCAGTACTTC.

V gene TRBV12-5 combines with J gene TRBJ2-5, with 8 bases lining up with TRBD1. Germline V gene sequence: CDR1 LGHNT, CDR2 FRNRAP. After removal of 3 bases from V and 2 bases from J, the junction contained 5 bases not matched to a gene. This CDR3 is built from 15 residues. The CDR3 protein is CASGFGRTGQETQYF. Here the CDR3 DNA reads TGTGCTAGTGGTTTTGGGAGGACAGGGCAAGAGACCCAGTACTTC.

The chain recombines TRBV20-1 with TRBJ1-2; 10 bases align to TRBD1. V lost 4 bases to trimming and J lost 3 bases; unmatched junction nucleotides: 5. Germline CDR1 is DFQATT and CDR2 is SNEGSKA (reference sequence). The CDR3 spans 14 residues. CDR3 residues: CSAIDRGPDYGYTF. The CDR3, as DNA: TGCAGTGCTATTGACAGGGGGCCGGACTATGGCTACACCTTC.

V gene TRBV6-5 combines with J gene TRBJ1-3; 7 nucleotides agree with TRBD1. There are 15 residues in the CDR3. V dropped 0 bases and J dropped 8; count of bases not matched to a gene: 7. The germline V gene has CDR1 MNHEY and CDR2 SVGAGI. The CDR3 sequence: CASSYSDGTADTIYF. The CDR3 bases are TGTGCCAGCAGTTACTCGGACGGGACAGCGGACACCATATATTTT.

This clone appeared a single time. J is TRBJ1-2 and V is TRBV7-2, with unresolved D. Germline CDR1 SGHTA, CDR2 FQGNSA. The CDR3 is 13 amino acids. V lost 4 bases, J lost 8 bases, and 14 bases lay in between. The CDR3 loop is CASSSARRGGYTF. CDR3 nucleotide sequence: TGTGCCAGCAGCTCGGCCCGAAGAGGAGGCTACACCTTC.

This clone appeared a few times. V gene TRBV7-9 combines with J gene TRBJ2-1; TRBD1 aligns across 7 bases. CDR1 is SEHNR and CDR2 is FQNEAQ in the germline V gene (reference sequence). V dropped 8 bases and J dropped 3; count of bases not matched to a gene: 1. CDR3 length: 12 amino acids. Written as DNA, the CDR3 is TGTGCCAGCGGGACAGACTACAATGAGCAGTTCTTC. Translating it yields CASGTDYNEQFF.

V and J are TRBV11-2 and TRBJ1-1; 8 bases map to TRBD1. After removal of 0 bases from V and 6 bases from J, the junction contained 21 bases not matched to a gene. The germline V gene has CDR1 SGHAT and CDR2 FQNNGV. The CDR3 runs 20 residues. Written as DNA, the CDR3 is TGTGCCAGCAGCTTAGATCCGTCCAGGGGGCCTGTTACAGGCGTCGCTGAAGCTTTCTTT. Its translation: CASSLDPSRGPVTGVAEAFF.

This clone was observed at least ten times. The chain uses TRBV30 and TRBJ1-5, with D possibly being TRBD1 (5 bases). Germline CDR1 GTSNPN, CDR2 SVGIG (reference sequence). This CDR3 region has 16 residues. V lost 0 bases to trimming and J lost 2 bases, with 14 bases between them. CDR3 in amino acids: CAWSVDSLIRNQPQHF. CDR3 DNA: TGTGCCTGGAGTGTAGACAGCCTTATACGCAATCAGCCCCAGCATTTT.

The rearrangement joins TRBV12-3 or TRBV12-4 to TRBJ1-1; D is unclear. V was clipped by 3 bases and J by 5 bases, with 7 bases between them. There are 12 residues in the CDR3. CDR3 DNA sequence: TGTGCCAGCAGTTTCGGGGTTACTGAAGCTTTCTTT. Translated, it gives CASSFGVTEAFF.